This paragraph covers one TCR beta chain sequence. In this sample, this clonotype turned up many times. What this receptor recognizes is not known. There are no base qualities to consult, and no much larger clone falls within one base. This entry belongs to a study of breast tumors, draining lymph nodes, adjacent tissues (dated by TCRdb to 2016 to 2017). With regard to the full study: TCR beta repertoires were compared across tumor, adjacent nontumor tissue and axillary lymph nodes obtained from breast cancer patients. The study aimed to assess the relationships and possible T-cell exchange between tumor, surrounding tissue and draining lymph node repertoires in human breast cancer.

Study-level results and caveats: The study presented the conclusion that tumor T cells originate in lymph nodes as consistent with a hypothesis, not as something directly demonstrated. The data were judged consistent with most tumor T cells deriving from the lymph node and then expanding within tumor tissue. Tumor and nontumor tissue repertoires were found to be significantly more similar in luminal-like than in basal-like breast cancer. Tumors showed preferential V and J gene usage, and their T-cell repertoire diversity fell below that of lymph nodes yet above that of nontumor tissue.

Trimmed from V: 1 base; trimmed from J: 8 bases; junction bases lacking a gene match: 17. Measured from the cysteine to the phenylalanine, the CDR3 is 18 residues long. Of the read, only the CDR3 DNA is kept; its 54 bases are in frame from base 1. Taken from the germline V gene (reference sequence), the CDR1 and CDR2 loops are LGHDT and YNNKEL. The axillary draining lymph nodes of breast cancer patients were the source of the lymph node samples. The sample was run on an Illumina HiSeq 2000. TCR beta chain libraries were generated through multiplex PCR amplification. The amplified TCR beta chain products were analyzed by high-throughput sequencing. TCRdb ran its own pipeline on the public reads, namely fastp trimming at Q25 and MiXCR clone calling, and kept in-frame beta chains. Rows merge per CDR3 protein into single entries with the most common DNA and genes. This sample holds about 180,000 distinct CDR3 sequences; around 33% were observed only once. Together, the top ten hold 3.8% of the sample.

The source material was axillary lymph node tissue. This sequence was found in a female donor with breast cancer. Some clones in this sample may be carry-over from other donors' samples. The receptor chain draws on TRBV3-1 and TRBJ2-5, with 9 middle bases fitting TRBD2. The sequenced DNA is TGTGCCAGCAGCCAAGGGGATCATAGCGGGGGTGCCGGCTTAACCCAGTACTTC. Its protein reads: CASSQGDHSGGAGLTQYF.